This TCR beta chain was sequenced during a study of T cell responses to AZD1222 COVID-19 vaccine. With regard to this clone: Antigen: not known.

Germline assignment: CDR1 LNHDA and CDR2 SQIVND (reference sequence). Trimming removed 5 bases from V and 0 bases from J, with 18 bases in between. The CDR3 covers 17 residues. Generated by immunoSEQ multiplex PCR, the TCRdb table keeps only in-frame clones and is missing some. The repertoire has some 120,000 clones, around 91% of them found once; the top ten carry nearly 4.5%. Study-wide results and limits: Scientists sampled the repertoires only once the peak T cell response had passed. The donor cohort was predominantly white British with a female majority, and clonal diversity may have been underestimated. Nearly half of spike-specific TCRs reportedly go after variant regions that carry no mutations. Distributed over spike, vaccine-associated CD4 TCRs predominated at 160-218 and 743-854.

This TCR came from an adult in good health. This chain connects TRBV19 to TRBJ2-3; D remains unclear. The sample in question was peripheral blood, obtained on day 0 of MenACWY control vaccination. CDR3 sequence reads: CASSQTPHSSSTDTQYF. Here the CDR3 DNA reads TGTGCCAGTAGTCAAACCCCCCACAGCTCTAGCACAGATACGCAGTATTTT.